The next 5 T cell receptor beta chains were all read from a single sample in a study of cytomegalovirus exposure and HLA in healthy donors. The PCR used 60 Vbeta and 13 Jbeta primers. Here immunoSEQ multiplex PCR was the method, and the copy in TCRdb shows in-frame clones only, minus some. This table holds some 120,000 clones, roughly 77% found once. Sequencing was performed on PBMCs. The receptor set was obtained from a man aged 18-30 years in good health and CMV-seronegative.

In DNA form, the CDR3 reads TGTGCCAGCAGCTTACAGACAGCCTTCGAGCAGTACTTC. This gives the protein CASSLQTAFEQYF. The chain joins TRBV11-2 to TRBJ2-7; TRBD1 is a possible D gene (5 bases). This CDR3 region has 13 residues. Trimming cost V 2 bases and J 6 bases, with 11 bases left between them. The germline V gene encodes CDR1 SGHAT and CDR2 FQNNGV.

This chain links TRBV5-6 with TRBJ2-7; weak D call: TRBD2 (5 bases). Trimming left V 2 bases short and J 6 bases short, with 6 bases between. In germline, CDR1 is SGHDT, CDR2 YYEEEE. This CDR3 has 11 residues. CDR3 in amino acids: CASSLGGEQYF. The CDR3 nucleotides read TGTGCCAGCAGCTTAGGAGGCGAGCAGTACTTC.

The CDR3 DNA reads as TGCAGTGCTGCTAGCGGTTACGAGCAGTACTTC. Translation: CSAASGYEQYF. This chain joins TRBV20-1 and TRBJ2-7; 7 nucleotides agree with TRBD2. CDR1 and CDR2 from the germline V gene are DFQATT and SNEGSKA (reference sequence). This CDR3 is 11 amino acids long. The junction had 2 bases not matched to a gene; V was cut back by 5 bases and J by 4 bases.

This chain links TRBV6-6 with TRBJ1-1; no clear D. Germline CDR1 MNHNY, CDR2 SVGAGI (reference sequence). The CDR3 extends over 15 amino acids. The germline V and J ends were trimmed by 5 bases and 6 bases, with 19 bases remaining between them. The DNA of the CDR3 is TGTGCCAGCAGTATTATACAGCTGCGCGGGGCTGAAGCTTTCTTT. Protein product: CASSIIQLRGAEAFF.

The rearrangement joins TRBV4-2 to TRBJ1-2; possibly TRBD1 for D (5 bases). The V and J ends lost 6 bases and 2 bases respectively, with 13 bases between them. Per germline, CDR1 LGHNA and CDR2 YNFKEQ. CDR3 length: 14 residues. The CDR3 nucleotides are TGTGCCAGCAGATCCTCGACAGTGAACTATGGCTACACCTTC. It encodes CASRSSTVNYGYTF.